This passage covers 27 T cell receptor beta chains from one sample sequenced in a study of graft-versus-host responses after intestinal transplantation. No antigens are known for them. Sequencing used immunoSEQ multiplex PCR; TCRdb keeps in-frame clones, though not all of them. The table shows just over 85,000 clones, with 85% to 95% occurring only once. Sequenced here: unstimulated CD8+ T cells sorted from spleen or lymph node cells, sampled before transplant. The source is a human donor who was the organ donor for an intestinal transplant.

The chain couples TRBV7-9 to TRBJ2-6; D gene ambiguous. V was pared by 5 bases and J by 0 bases, with 17 bases between. The CDR3 spans 18 residues. In germline, CDR1 is SEHNR, CDR2 FQNEAQ (reference sequence). The CDR3 loop reads CASSLRLRHDSGANVLTF. CDR3 nucleotides: TGTGCCAGCAGCCTCCGCCTTAGACACGACTCTGGGGCCAACGTCCTGACTTTC.

This clone was observed a single time. The CDR3 DNA follows: TGTGCCAGTTCCGGGGGGGAGGACAATGAGCAGTTCTTC. As protein: CASSGGEDNEQFF. The chain uses TRBV6-5 and TRBJ2-1; TRBD2 agrees at 8 bases. After removal of 9 bases from V and 5 bases from J, the junction contained 6 bases not matched to a gene. The CDR3 covers 13 residues. Germline V gene lookup returns CDR1 MNHEY and CDR2 SVGAGI.

The chain is built from TRBV4-1 and TRBJ1-1; D is perhaps TRBD1 (6 bases). The CDR3 length is 14 residues. Deletions cut 0 bases from V and 6 bases from J, with 11 bases between. Looked up from germline, CDR1 is MGHRA and CDR2 is YSYEKL. CDR3 amino acids: CASSQEPQGSEAFF. CDR3 DNA: TGCGCCAGCAGCCAAGAACCACAGGGATCTGAAGCTTTCTTT.

V is TRBV5-1 and J is TRBJ2-1, with 10 bases aligning to TRBD2. This CDR3 has 15 amino acids. Germline CDR1 is SGHRS and CDR2 is YFSETQ. V dropped 4 bases and J dropped 2; count of bases not matched to a gene: 3. CDR3 bases: TGCGCCAGCAGCCTAACTAGCGGGGCCTACAATGAGCAGTTCTTC. Protein product: CASSLTSGAYNEQFF.

This rearrangement joins TRBV4-1 to TRBJ2-3; 14 nucleotides align to TRBD2. The CDR3 sequence is 17 residues long. With 0 bases clipped from V and 4 bases from J, the junction kept 3 bases outside the gene matches. Per germline, CDR1 MGHRA and CDR2 YSYEKL. CDR3 sequence: CASSQEGLAGVADTQYF. The CDR3 DNA reads TGCGCCAGCAGCCAAGAGGGACTAGCGGGGGTGGCAGATACGCAGTATTTT.

CDR3 bases: TGTGCCAGCAGTTTAGGGACTCGGGCCTACGAGCAGTACTTC. Protein: CASSLGTRAYEQYF. The chain uses TRBV27 and TRBJ2-5; a possible D gene is TRBD2 (6 bases). The J call may be wrong; the DNA end is better matched by TRBJ2-7. There are 14 residues in the CDR3. Germline V gene sequence: CDR1 MNHEY, CDR2 SMNVEV (reference sequence).

For this clone: One end of the junction is discordant with germline, which a read error may explain. The chain links TRBV6-6 to TRBJ2-5, with D perhaps matching TRBD2 (6 bases). The CDR3 is 16 amino acids. Germline CDR1 is MNHNY and CDR2 is SVGAGI (reference sequence). The CDR3 nucleotides are TGTGCCAGCAGTTATGGCGTGGAGGGGCACCAAGGGACCCAGTACTTC. This translates into CASSYGVEGHQGTQYF.

DNA of the CDR3: TGTGCCAGCAGCTCTACAGGGGGGGCCTACGAGCAGTACTTC. Protein product: CASSSTGGAYEQYF. The chain links TRBV11-2 to TRBJ2-7; maybe TRBD1 (8 bases). Trimming shortened V by 4 bases and J by 2 bases, and 12 bases separated the two germline ends. CDR1 is SGHAT, CDR2 FQNNGV, per germline. This CDR3 comprises 14 residues.

The V and J genes are TRBV4-1 and TRBJ1-3; D is ambiguous. The CDR3 extends over 15 amino acids. The V gene lost 4 bases and the J gene lost 2 bases, with 12 bases spanning the gap. Looked up from germline, CDR1 is MGHRA and CDR2 is YSYEKL. Here the CDR3 reads CASSPVARTGNTIYF. The CDR3 region has the DNA TGCGCCAGCAGCCCTGTCGCCAGGACTGGAAACACCATATATTTT.

This chain uses TRBV7-9 with TRBJ2-5, with TRBD1 identical over 7 bases. The germline gives CDR1 SEHNR, CDR2 FQNEAQ (reference sequence). The CDR3 length is 16 residues. Losses at the gene ends were 5 bases for V and 2 bases for J; bases not matched to a gene: 11. The CDR3 nucleotides read TGTGCCAGCAGCCCAAAGCTCCGGGACAGTCAAGAGACCCAGTACTTC. It is translated as CASSPKLRDSQETQYF.

The chain uses TRBV7-6 and TRBJ1-1; 8 bases agree with TRBD1. CDR3 length equals 15 residues. Germline CDR1 reads SGHVS; CDR2 reads FNYEAQ. V lost 5 bases and J lost 6; bases outside the gene matches: 11. The CDR3 sequence: CASSAAGTGSPEAFF. As DNA, the CDR3 is TGTGCCAGCAGCGCGGCCGGGACAGGAAGCCCTGAAGCTTTCTTT.

The V call is TRBV9, the J call TRBJ2-3, with a weak D call TRBD1 (6 bases). Deletions cut 5 bases from V and 5 bases from J, with 12 bases between. Germline values: CDR1 SGDLS, CDR2 YYNGEE. The CDR3 contains 13 residues. The CDR3 sequence: CASSLQGRDTQYF. CDR3 sequence (DNA): TGTGCCAGCAGTCTCCAGGGGAGAGATACGCAGTATTTT.

The J gene is TRBJ2-7, the V gene TRBV5-1; 7 bases line up with TRBD2. Germline loops: CDR1 SGHRS, CDR2 YFSETQ. This CDR3 is 14 amino acids long. Unmatched junction bases numbered 3, after V lost 2 bases and J lost 1 base. The CDR3: CASSFGGNSYEQYF. CDR3 bases: TGCGCCAGCAGCTTCGGGGGGAATTCCTACGAGCAGTACTTC.

The chain carries TRBV2 and TRBJ1-2; TRBD1 agrees at 7 bases. This CDR3 is 12 amino acids long. Germline CDR1 is SNHLY and CDR2 is FYNNEI. Unmatched junction bases numbered 8, after V lost 9 bases and J lost 7 bases. The CDR3 loop reads CASPTGTRGYTF. The CDR3 nucleotides are TGTGCCAGTCCGACAGGGACACGTGGCTACACCTTC.

The chain combines TRBV4-1 with TRBJ1-5; D gene uncertain. Between the trimmed V and J ends, which lost 0 bases and 6 bases, there was a span of 6 bases. CDR1 is MGHRA, CDR2 YSYEKL, per germline. The CDR3 covers 13 residues. The CDR3 region is CASSQDYGQPQHF. The CDR3 DNA is TGCGCCAGCAGCCAAGATTACGGTCAGCCCCAGCATTTT.

V and J are TRBV6-5 and TRBJ2-5; D remains unclear. The CDR3 loop spans 10 amino acids. In germline, CDR1 is MNHEY, CDR2 SVGAGI. Trimming stripped 10 bases from V and 5 bases from J, with 8 bases between. CDR3 loop: CATLGETQYF. The CDR3 nucleotides read TGTGCCACCCTCGGGGAGACCCAGTACTTC.

The chain combines TRBV7-6 with TRBJ1-1, with no clear D. The germline V gene has CDR1 SGHVS and CDR2 FNYEAQ. The CDR3 runs to 13 residues. The V end was cut by 0 bases, the J end by 5 bases, with 7 bases between. CDR3 bases: TGTGCCAGCAGCTTAGCCGAGAGAACTGAAGCTTTCTTT. Translated, it gives CASSLAERTEAFF. The complete variable domain, with remaining parts taken from reference TRBV7-6 and TRBJ1-1, reads GAGVSQSPRYKVTKRGQDVALRCDPISGHVSLYWYRQALGQGPEFLTYFNYEAQQDKSGLPNDRFSAERPEGSISTLTIQRTEQRDSAMYRCASSLAERTEAFFGQGTRLTVV.

The chain joins TRBV28 to TRBJ1-3; no reliable D call. The V end was cut by 4 bases, the J end by 0 bases, with 22 bases between. From germline, CDR1 is MDHEN and CDR2 SYDVKM. The CDR3 length is 19 residues. The CDR3 loop is CASSSPKVGDQNSGNTIYF. CDR3 bases: TGTGCCAGCAGTTCACCAAAGGTCGGGGATCAAAACTCTGGAAACACCATATATTTT. The full variable domain, in which reference TRBV28 and TRBJ1-3 provide the parts outside the CDR3, is DVKVTQSSRYLVKRTGEKVFLECVQDMDHENMFWYRQDPGLGLRLIYFSYDVKMKEKGDIPEGYSVSREKKERFSLILESASTNQTSMYLCASSSPKVGDQNSGNTIYFGEGSWLTVV.

CDR3 DNA: TGTGCCAGCAGCGTTAACACAGATACGCAGTATTTT. Translated, it gives CASSVNTDTQYF. V gene TRBV9 combines with J gene TRBJ2-3; no clear D. Trimming pared 2 bases from V and 2 bases from J, leaving 3 bases between. Germline V CDR1 and CDR2: SGDLS, YYNGEE. This CDR3 region has 12 residues.

This CDR3 reads CASSPDQETQYF. The DNA of the CDR3 is TGTGCCAGCAGCCCCGACCAAGAGACCCAGTACTTC. The genes are TRBV5-4 and TRBJ2-5, with D unresolved. Trimming cost V 4 bases and J 0 bases, with 4 bases left between them. Germline V lookup: CDR1 SGHNT, CDR2 YYREEE (reference sequence). This CDR3 is 12 amino acids long.

This chain links TRBV6-5 with TRBJ1-1, with D unresolved. In germline, CDR1 is MNHEY, CDR2 SVGAGI. CDR3 size: 14 residues. With 2 bases removed from V and 0 bases from J, the gap between germline ends came to 7 bases. In DNA form, the CDR3 reads TGTGCCAGCAGTTACCGAGAGTTGAACACTGAAGCTTTCTTT. Amino acids: CASSYRELNTEAFF.

The CDR3, as DNA: TGCGCCAGCAGCCAAGGACCACAGGGGGCGGAGAGTTCACCCCTCCACTTT. This gives the protein CASSQGPQGAESSPLHF. The genes are TRBV4-1 and TRBJ1-6, with TRBD1 matching over 9 bases. V was clipped by 1 base and J by 9 bases; unmatched bases: 10. In germline, CDR1 is MGHRA, CDR2 YSYEKL. CDR3 size: 17 residues.

This chain joins TRBV9 and TRBJ2-5; D might be TRBD2 (5 bases). From germline, CDR1 is SGDLS and CDR2 YYNGEE. V was clipped by 1 base and J by 11 bases, with 15 bases between them. The CDR3 spans 13 residues. The CDR3 is CASSVFDSGEQYF. The DNA for the CDR3 is TGTGCCAGCAGCGTATTCGACTCTGGGGAGCAGTACTTC.

The V and J genes are TRBV15 and TRBJ2-7; 7 bases line up with TRBD1. With V trimmed by 3 bases and J by 1 base, 12 bases remained unmatched. The CDR3 is 17 residues long. Germline V gene data show CDR1 as LNHNV and CDR2 as YYDKDF (reference sequence). CDR3 nucleotide sequence: TGTGCCACCAGCAGTGACAGTACCGGGACAGTTTCCTACGAGCAGTACTTC. Protein: CATSSDSTGTVSYEQYF.

The chain uses TRBV30 and TRBJ1-4; 8 positions match TRBD1. Germline-derived CDR1 and CDR2 are GTSNPN and SVGIG (reference sequence). V gave up 1 base and J gave up 5 bases; unmatched junction bases: 0. The CDR3 runs 13 residues. The CDR3 sequence is CAWSGTGNEKLFF. The CDR3, as DNA: TGTGCCTGGAGTGGGACAGGGAATGAAAAACTGTTTTTT.

In its sample, this clone was seen once. The chain links TRBV19 to TRBJ2-5, with a possible D match to TRBD2 (5 bases). The germline V gene has CDR1 LNHDA and CDR2 SQIVND (reference sequence). Trimming removed 2 bases from V and 5 bases from J, with 9 bases in between. The CDR3 has 13 amino acids. The CDR3 nucleotides read TGTGCCAGTAGTATAACGGGATTTGAGACCCAGTACTTC. As protein: CASSITGFETQYF.

The rearrangement uses TRBV4-3 and TRBJ1-1, with D unresolved. The CDR3 contains 14 residues. Per the germline V gene, CDR1 is LGHNA and CDR2 is YSLEER. V lost 1 base, J lost 4 bases, and 10 bases lay in between. The CDR3 nucleotides are TGCGCCAGCAGCCAAGGCGGGAAAGTCACTGAAGCTTTCTTT. Translating gives CASSQGGKVTEAFF.